This T cell receptor (beta chain) came from a study of CD8+CD57+ T cells in acquired aplastic anemia. The overall study: Sorted CD4+ plus CD8+ cells gave DNA averaging about 3 ug.

Whoever was chosen for sequencing had shown CD8+CD57+ cell expansion by flow cytometry. The CDR3 has 16 residues. Per the germline V gene, CDR1 is SGHVS and CDR2 is FNYEAQ. V was shortened by 2 bases and J by 1 base, with 11 bases between the two germline ends. TCR beta VDJ and CDR3 were profiled, and genomic DNA was the template. Each CDR3 protein gets one entry after TCRdb re-called the reads with MiXCR. This table has about 160,000 distinct CDR3 sequences, 70% to 80% appearing once. The chain employs TRBV7-6 and TRBJ2-2; a weak D match, TRBD2 (7 bases). This clonotype was sampled from a human donor with aplastic anemia. What was sequenced was sorted CD4+, CD8+, or CD8+CD57+ T cells (not recorded which) from PBMCs. This chain's CDR3 is CASSLRGGRNTGELFF. The CDR3 DNA reads as TGTGCCAGCAGCTTAAGGGGGGGTCGGAACACCGGGGAGCTGTTTTTT.